Below, one TCR beta chain is given with its context. The sample originates from a study of cytomegalovirus exposure and HLA in healthy donors. 60 Vbeta and 13 Jbeta primers were used in PCR. Sequencing was performed with immunoSEQ multiplex PCR; in TCRdb, only in-frame clones are kept and a portion is missing. This table holds under 200,000 clones, approximately 78% found once. Germline CDR1 and CDR2: SGHDT and YYEEEE. This CDR3 is built from 13 residues. V lost 0 bases to trimming and J lost 6 bases, with 9 bases between them. The sequencing sample was made of PBMCs. The rearrangement links TRBV5-6 to TRBJ1-2; no reliable D call. This TCR was recovered from a male donor in good health and CMV-seropositive. This CDR3 is CASSLVGADGYTF. The DNA for the CDR3 is TGTGCCAGCAGCTTGGTTGGCGCGGATGGCTACACCTTC.